This T cell receptor (beta chain) was sequenced for a study of graft-versus-host responses after intestinal transplantation. Looking at the study overall: Transplants given to recipients were multivisceral, liver-intestinal, or isolated intestinal. Tacrolimus and steroids were given for around 3 years to all recipients after anti-thymocyte globulin induction.

The posterior iliac crest or another site supplied bone marrow after transplant. TCRdb's copy holds only in-frame clones and misses some; the assay was immunoSEQ multiplex PCR. The table has 14,000 or so clones, more than 70% seen once. Germline CDR1 and CDR2: LNHNV and YYDKDF (reference sequence). The CDR3 length is 20 residues. Source: bone marrow, taken less than 130 days after intestinal transplantation. The rearrangement uses TRBV15 and TRBJ2-5; 8 positions match TRBD1. With the DNA end fitting TRBJ2-7 better, the J assignment may be wrong. The clonotype was recovered from a human patient who received an intestinal transplant, so some T cells may come from the graft donor. CDR3 sequence (DNA): TGTGCCACCAGCAGAGATAGCCGAGGACAGGGAAAAGGCCTTAGTTACGAGCAGTACTTC. It codes for CATSRDSRGQGKGLSYEQYF.